Here is one TCR beta chain with its context. The authors' processing: It was from reference gene primer amplification that nucleated cell counts were estimated. The assay was immunoSEQ multiplex PCR, and TCRdb's table has in-frame clones only and misses some. Clone size and V and J calls were adopted from that table, with D and trimming inferred from the DNA. The sample records some 210,000 clones, about 81% being singletons. The data were obtained in a study of blood T cell repertoires in COVID-19. Germline CDR1 SEHNR, CDR2 FQNEAQ (reference sequence). The V and J ends lost 5 bases and 3 bases respectively, with 11 bases between them. The CDR3 is made up of 14 amino acids.

Sequencing was performed on PBMCs or T cells enriched from blood (not recorded which). The chain has TRBV7-9 and TRBJ1-5, with unresolved D. The clonotype was recovered from a man aged 35 to 55 who had recovered from COVID-19. The CDR3 nucleotides are TGTGCCAGCAGCCCAAACACCGACAATCAGCCCCAGCATTTT. Translated: CASSPNTDNQPQHF. The full variable domain, completed using reference TRBV7-9 and TRBJ1-5, is DTGVSQNPRHKITKRGQNVTFRCDPISEHNRLYWYRQTLGQGPEFLTYFQNEAQLEKSRLLSDRFSAERPKGSFSTLEIQRTEQGDSAMYLCASSPNTDNQPQHFGDGTRLSIL.